These 30 T cell receptor beta chains originate from one sample sequenced in a study of cytomegalovirus exposure and HLA in healthy donors. 13 Jbeta primers and 60 Vbeta primers were used for the PCR. Sequenced by immunoSEQ multiplex PCR; TCRdb stores in-frame clones only, minus some. The sample lists about 130,000 clones; around three quarters were seen once. Material for sequencing was PBMCs. These receptors came from a man between 40 and 49 years old in good health and CMV-seronegative.

This chain's CDR3 is CASSLAGGPTDTQYF. CDR3 DNA: TGTGCCAGCAGCTTAGCGGGGGGACCTACAGATACGCAGTATTTT. V usage is TRBV11-3 and J usage is TRBJ2-3; 7 positions agree with TRBD2. Germline V gene lookup returns CDR1 SGHNT and CDR2 YENEEA. Trimming at V came to 1 base and at J to 3 bases, leaving 4 bases not matched to a gene. The CDR3 totals 15 residues.

V gene TRBV5-6 combines with J gene TRBJ2-5; the D gene is possibly TRBD1 (6 bases). Per the germline V gene, CDR1 is SGHDT and CDR2 is YYEEEE. The CDR3 spans 17 residues. Trimming shortened V by 3 bases and J by 2 bases, and 20 bases separated the two germline ends. The CDR3 nucleotides read TGTGCCAGCAGCTCCGACAGGTTCGCCCAGGGGCAAGAGACCCAGTACTTC. Its translation: CASSSDRFAQGQETQYF.

The chain carries TRBV16 and TRBJ1-2, with 10 bases identical to TRBD1. Germline V CDR1 and CDR2: KGHSY, FQNENV. Trimming at V came to 6 bases and at J to 8 bases, leaving 6 bases not matched to a gene. This CDR3 has 13 amino acids. The CDR3 nucleotides are TGTGCCAGCAGTCATGGGACAGGGGACGGCTACACCTTC. Translated, it gives CASSHGTGDGYTF.

The CDR3 DNA reads TGTGCCATCAGAGAACTAGCGGGGGGGCCGGGGAATGAGCAGTTCTTC. Its protein is CAIRELAGGPGNEQFF. V is TRBV10-3 and J is TRBJ2-1, with 13 positions matching TRBD2. CDR3 length: 16 residues. J lost 7 bases, V lost 6 bases, and 9 bases had no gene match. Germline lookup yields CDR1 ENHRY and CDR2 SYGVKD.

The chain uses TRBV4-1 and TRBJ1-4; D is possibly TRBD1 (6 bases). The CDR3 spans 15 residues. The V end lost 5 bases, the J end lost 5 bases, and 15 bases lay between the germline ends. Germline V lookup: CDR1 MGHRA, CDR2 YSYEKL. The CDR3 spells CASSKPGQANEKLFF. The DNA for the CDR3 is TGCGCCAGCAGCAAACCGGGACAAGCAAATGAAAAACTGTTTTTT.

V usage is TRBV28 and J usage is TRBJ2-2; 9 bases line up with TRBD1. V dropped 5 bases and J dropped 5; count of bases not matched to a gene: 6. The CDR3 length is 15 residues. Germline V gives CDR1 MDHEN, CDR2 SYDVKM. In DNA, the CDR3 is TGTGCCAGCAGTCCGAGGACAGGGGCTACCGGGGAGCTGTTTTTT. This encodes CASSPRTGATGELFF. The full variable domain, with the rest looked up from reference TRBV28 and TRBJ2-2, is DVKVTQSSRYLVKRTGEKVFLECVQDMDHENMFWYRQDPGLGLRLIYFSYDVKMKEKGDIPEGYSVSREKKERFSLILESASTNQTSMYLCASSPRTGATGELFFGEGSRLTVL.

The chain employs TRBV29-1 and TRBJ1-2; TRBD1 might be the D (6 bases). Germline CDR1 and CDR2: SQVTM and ANQGSEA. V was clipped by 7 bases and J by 4 bases, with 13 bases between them. This CDR3 contains 12 residues. The CDR3, as DNA: TGCAGCGATGACGGGGGGGCCTATGGCTACACCTTC. Amino acid sequence: CSDDGGAYGYTF.

J is TRBJ2-7 and V is TRBV19, with TRBD1 matching over 7 bases. The CDR3 is 15 residues long. V lost 5 bases to trimming and J lost 2 bases; unmatched junction nucleotides: 9. Germline CDR1 reads LNHDA; CDR2 reads SQIVND (reference sequence). The CDR3 here is CASSVTTGTAYEQYF. In nucleotides, the CDR3 is TGTGCCAGTAGTGTAACAACCGGGACAGCCTACGAGCAGTACTTC.

The chain recombines TRBV27 with TRBJ1-2; TRBD1 is a possible D gene (5 bases). V lost 6 bases to trimming and J lost 8 bases, with 16 bases between them. Germline CDR1 MNHEY, CDR2 SMNVEV (reference sequence). CDR3 size: 13 residues. CDR3 amino acids: CASSPGLGIGYTF. CDR3 in DNA: TGTGCCAGCAGCCCGGGACTGGGTATAGGCTACACCTTC.

The genes are TRBV5-1 and TRBJ2-1; perhaps TRBD1 as D (5 bases). The CDR3 spans 13 residues. Germline V CDR1 and CDR2: SGHRS, YFSETQ. The V end was cut by 4 bases, the J end by 4 bases, with 9 bases between. In nucleotides, the CDR3 is TGCGCCAGCAGCGATCGACAGTACAATGAGCAGTTCTTC. This translates into CASSDRQYNEQFF.

Worth noting for this clone: The identical CDR3 is also encoded by other nucleotide sequences in the sample. The chain employs TRBV20-1 and TRBJ1-2; D is possibly TRBD1 (6 bases). The germline gives CDR1 DFQATT, CDR2 SNEGSKA (reference sequence). The CDR3 length is 11 residues. Deletions cut 6 bases from V and 5 bases from J, with 10 bases between. The CDR3 coding sequence is TGCAGTGCCAGGGGCGGTTATGGCTACACCTTC. As protein: CSARGGYGYTF.

This chain joins TRBV6-5 and TRBJ2-3; a possible D gene is TRBD1 (6 bases). The germline CDR1 and CDR2 sequences are MNHEY and SVGAGI. The V gene lost 0 bases and the J gene lost 2 bases, with 9 bases spanning the gap. The CDR3 sequence is 15 residues long. The CDR3 here is CASSYSRGNTDTQYF. In DNA form, the CDR3 reads TGTGCCAGCAGTTACTCGAGGGGGAACACAGATACGCAGTATTTT.

This CDR3 is CASTEPGTDAEKLFF. CDR3 DNA sequence: TGTGCCAGCACCGAGCCCGGGACTGATGCTGAAAAACTGTTTTTT. The chain couples TRBV28 to TRBJ1-4; perhaps TRBD1 as D (5 bases). This CDR3 region has 15 residues. V was shortened by 7 bases and J by 7 bases, with 19 bases between the two germline ends. Per the germline V gene, CDR1 is MDHEN and CDR2 is SYDVKM.

The table lists this clone with a count of one. One end of the junction is discordant with germline, which a read error may explain. This chain links TRBV7-9 with TRBJ2-7; TRBD2 aligns across 13 bases. CDR1 SEHNR and CDR2 FQNEAQ come from the germline V gene (reference sequence). The CDR3 spans 16 residues. The CDR3, as DNA: TGTTCCAGCAGCTTACCGACTAGCGGGGGGACCTACGAGCAGTACTTC. It specifies CSSSLPTSGGTYEQYF.

This rearrangement joins TRBV18 to TRBJ1-1, with a weak D call TRBD1 (6 bases). Germline V gene data show CDR1 as KGHSH and CDR2 as LQKENI. V gave up 3 bases and J gave up 4 bases, with 21 bases separating them. The CDR3 is 17 amino acids. The CDR3 DNA reads TGTGCCAGCTCACCTGCCGGGGGGCGCGGGCTCGCCACTGAAGCTTTCTTT. The encoded protein is CASSPAGGRGLATEAFF.

The V gene is TRBV6-1, the J gene TRBJ1-5, with TRBD1 identical over 7 bases. CDR3 length: 16 residues. J lost 6 bases, V lost 3 bases, and 11 bases had no gene match. Germline V gives CDR1 MNHNS, CDR2 SASEGT. CDR3 protein: CASSEGDRARFQPQHF. The DNA for the CDR3 is TGTGCCAGCAGTGAGGGTGACAGGGCCCGCTTTCAGCCCCAGCATTTT.

This clone has a handful of counts. The V gene is TRBV7-3, the J gene TRBJ2-7, with 9 bases identical to TRBD1. Germline V gene lookup returns CDR1 SGHTA and CDR2 FQGTGA. V lost 1 base and J lost 3; bases outside the gene matches: 7. This CDR3 is built from 16 residues. The CDR3 is CASSLNGGTGYYEQYF. The CDR3 bases are TGTGCCAGCAGCTTAAATGGCGGGACAGGGTACTACGAGCAGTACTTC.

This rearrangement joins TRBV28 to TRBJ2-5, with TRBD2 as a possible D gene (5 bases). CDR1 and CDR2 from the germline V gene are MDHEN and SYDVKM. The CDR3 runs to 14 residues. V lost 6 bases and J lost 3, with 14 bases in between. The CDR3 region has the DNA TGTGCCAGCAGCCCCTCGCCGGAGGAAGAGACCCAGTACTTC. Its translation: CASSPSPEEETQYF.

Only a few counts were recorded for this clone. This rearrangement joins TRBV2 to TRBJ1-2; 11 bases are shared with TRBD1. The CDR3 has 15 amino acids. The trim removed 4 bases at V and 6 bases at J, leaving 7 bases unmatched. Germline values: CDR1 SNHLY, CDR2 FYNNEI. The CDR3 DNA reads as TGTGCCAGCAGTGTCATTGGGACAGGGGGACATGGCTACACCTTC. Amino acid sequence: CASSVIGTGGHGYTF.

This clone was found a few times. This chain links TRBV7-3 with TRBJ1-2, with 8 bases that match TRBD1. The trim removed 3 bases at V and 6 bases at J, leaving 3 bases unmatched. This CDR3 comprises 13 residues. Germline V gene sequence: CDR1 SGHTA, CDR2 FQGTGA. CDR3 protein: CASSFDRGDGYTF. The DNA of the CDR3 is TGTGCCAGCAGCTTTGACAGGGGTGATGGCTACACCTTC.

The genes are TRBV4-3 and TRBJ2-6; D ambiguous. This CDR3 has 16 amino acids. Trimming removed 1 base from V and 2 bases from J, with 9 bases in between. Germline-derived CDR1 and CDR2 are LGHNA and YSLEER. The CDR3 bases are TGCGCCAGCAGCCAAGGCCCAGAGGCTGGGGCCAACGTCCTGACTTTC. Translated: CASSQGPEAGANVLTF.

J is TRBJ2-7 and V is TRBV7-8; 9 bases align to TRBD1. V was clipped by 5 bases and J by 1 base; unmatched bases: 9. CDR1 SGHVS and CDR2 FQNEAQ come from the germline V gene. The CDR3 length is 16 residues. The CDR3 coding sequence is TGTGCCAGCAGCCCGGGACAGGGAACTCTTTCCTACGAGCAGTACTTC. It encodes CASSPGQGTLSYEQYF.

The V call is TRBV5-6, the J call TRBJ1-4; D is unresolved. Deletions cut 0 bases from V and 4 bases from J, with 13 bases between. CDR3 length: 16 residues. Germline V gives CDR1 SGHDT, CDR2 YYEEEE. CDR3 nucleotide sequence: TGTGCCAGCAGCTTGGGCCCATCGGGAGGTAATGAAAAACTGTTTTTT. Amino acids: CASSLGPSGGNEKLFF. Full variable domain (missing parts from reference TRBV5-6 and TRBJ1-4): DAGVTQSPTHLIKTRGQQVTLRCSPKSGHDTVSWYQQALGQGPQFIFQYYEEEERQRGNFPDRFSGHQFPNYSSELNVNALLLGDSALYLCASSLGPSGGNEKLFFGSGTQLSVL.

The J gene is TRBJ2-7, the V gene TRBV7-2; weak D call: TRBD2 (6 bases). Germline loops: CDR1 SGHTA, CDR2 FQGNSA. V lost 1 base, J lost 6 bases, and 10 bases lay in between. The CDR3 is 13 amino acids. This chain's CDR3 is CASSLGYGGEQYF. DNA for the CDR3: TGTGCCAGCAGCTTAGGCTACGGGGGCGAGCAGTACTTC.

The chain is built from TRBV30 and TRBJ1-5; 7 bases are a match to TRBD1. The length of the CDR3 is 15 residues. V lost 2 bases to trimming and J lost 9 bases; unmatched junction nucleotides: 13. Germline CDR1 reads GTSNPN; CDR2 reads SVGIG (reference sequence). For the CDR3, the DNA is TGTGCCTGGAGTACACCCGGACAGGCCGAGCCGCCCCAGCATTTT. Its translation: CAWSTPGQAEPPQHF.

This chain connects TRBV25-1 to TRBJ1-3; D uncertain. Trimming removed 2 bases from V and 0 bases from J, with 8 bases in between. The CDR3 sequence is 15 residues long. Germline values: CDR1 MGHDK, CDR2 SYGVNS. CDR3 nucleotides: TGTGCCAGCAGTGAACTGGGGAGCTCTGGAAACACCATATATTTT. Residues: CASSELGSSGNTIYF.

In DNA, the CDR3 is TGTGCCAGCAGCGTAGAGGGAGACCAAGAGACCCAGTACTTC. Encoded protein: CASSVEGDQETQYF. The chain carries TRBV9 and TRBJ2-5, with D perhaps matching TRBD2 (5 bases). CDR3 length: 14 amino acids. Germline V lookup: CDR1 SGDLS, CDR2 YYNGEE. Trimming left V 0 bases short and J 0 bases short, with 6 bases between.

V gene TRBV5-8 combines with J gene TRBJ1-5; 7 bases map to TRBD1. In germline, CDR1 is SGHTS, CDR2 YDEGEE. Unmatched junction bases numbered 7, after V lost 4 bases and J lost 0 bases. This CDR3 is 16 amino acids long. The CDR3 nucleotides are TGTGCCAGCAGCCGAACAGGGGATTATAGCAATCAGCCCCAGCATTTT. It codes for CASSRTGDYSNQPQHF.

The genes are TRBV29-1 and TRBJ2-7; the match to TRBD1 covers 10 bases. J gave up 6 bases and V 4 bases, and 6 bases lay outside the gene matches. The CDR3 consists of 13 residues. CDR1 is SQVTM and CDR2 is ANQGSEA in the germline V gene. The CDR3 here is CSVAGQGGGEQYF. CDR3 DNA sequence: TGCAGCGTTGCCGGACAGGGGGGCGGCGAGCAGTACTTC.

This clone has only one observation. The CDR3 DNA is TGCGCCAGCAGCCAAACGACAGGGGTCTCCTACGAGCAGTACTTC. This gives the protein CASSQTTGVSYEQYF. This chain joins TRBV4-1 and TRBJ2-7; TRBD1 matches 8 bases. Per the germline V gene, CDR1 is MGHRA and CDR2 is YSYEKL. Trimming removed 2 bases from V and 0 bases from J; junction bases left unmatched: 3. The CDR3 has 15 residues.